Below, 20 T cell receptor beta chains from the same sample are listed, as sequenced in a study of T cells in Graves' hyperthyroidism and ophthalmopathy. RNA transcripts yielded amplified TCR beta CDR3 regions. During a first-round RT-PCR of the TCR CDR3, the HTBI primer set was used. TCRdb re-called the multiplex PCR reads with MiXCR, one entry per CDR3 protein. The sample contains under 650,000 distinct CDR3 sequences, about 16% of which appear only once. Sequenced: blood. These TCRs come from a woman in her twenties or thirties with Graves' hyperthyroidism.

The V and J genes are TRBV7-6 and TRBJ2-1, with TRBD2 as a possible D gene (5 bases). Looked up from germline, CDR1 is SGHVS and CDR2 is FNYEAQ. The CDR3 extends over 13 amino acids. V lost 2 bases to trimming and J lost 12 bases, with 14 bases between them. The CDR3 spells CASSLSGSGVQFF. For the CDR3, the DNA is TGTGCCAGCAGCTTATCGGGGAGCGGAGTGCAGTTCTTC.

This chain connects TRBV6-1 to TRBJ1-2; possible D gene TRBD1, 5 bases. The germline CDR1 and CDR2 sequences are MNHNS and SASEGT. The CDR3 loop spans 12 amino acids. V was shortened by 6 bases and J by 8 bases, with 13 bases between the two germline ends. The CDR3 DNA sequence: TGTGCCAGCAGATCGACGACAGACGGCTACACCTTC. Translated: CASRSTTDGYTF.

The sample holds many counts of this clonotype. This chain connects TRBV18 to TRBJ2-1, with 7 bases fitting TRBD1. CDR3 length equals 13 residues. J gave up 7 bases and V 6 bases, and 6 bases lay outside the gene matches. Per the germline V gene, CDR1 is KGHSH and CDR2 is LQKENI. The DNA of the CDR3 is TGTGCCAGCTCCTCGACAGGGAAAAATGAGCAGTTCTTC. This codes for CASSSTGKNEQFF. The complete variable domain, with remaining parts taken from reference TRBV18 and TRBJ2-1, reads NAGVMQNPRHLVRRRGQEARLRCSPMKGHSHVYWYRQLPEEGLKFMVYLQKENIIDESGMPKERFSAEFPKEGPSILRIQQVVRGDSAAYFCASSSTGKNEQFFGPGTRLTVL.

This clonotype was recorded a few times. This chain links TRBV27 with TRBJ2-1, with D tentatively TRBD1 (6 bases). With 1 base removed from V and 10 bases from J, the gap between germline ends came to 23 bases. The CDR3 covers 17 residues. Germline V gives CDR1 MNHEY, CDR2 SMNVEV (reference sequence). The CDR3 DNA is TGTGCCAGCAGTTTATACCGGGACACCTCCCTTCCCTGGGAGCAGTTCTTC. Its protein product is CASSLYRDTSLPWEQFF.

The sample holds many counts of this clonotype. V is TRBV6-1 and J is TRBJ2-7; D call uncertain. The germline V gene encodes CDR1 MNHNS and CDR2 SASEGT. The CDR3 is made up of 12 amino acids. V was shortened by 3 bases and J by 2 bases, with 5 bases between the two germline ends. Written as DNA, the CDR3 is TGTGCCAGCAGTGACTACGCCTACGAGCAGTACTTC. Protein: CASSDYAYEQYF.

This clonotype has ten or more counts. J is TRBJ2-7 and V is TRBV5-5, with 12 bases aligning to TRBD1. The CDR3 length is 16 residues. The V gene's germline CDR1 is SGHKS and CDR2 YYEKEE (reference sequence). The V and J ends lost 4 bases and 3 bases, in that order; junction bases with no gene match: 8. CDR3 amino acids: CASSLGTGGLYYEQYF. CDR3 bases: TGTGCCAGCAGCCTAGGGACAGGGGGCCTCTACTACGAGCAGTACTTC.

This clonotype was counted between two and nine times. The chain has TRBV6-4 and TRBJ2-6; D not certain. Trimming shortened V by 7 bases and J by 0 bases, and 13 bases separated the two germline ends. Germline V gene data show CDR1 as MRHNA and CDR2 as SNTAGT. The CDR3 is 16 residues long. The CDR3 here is CASTPMGPSGANVLTF. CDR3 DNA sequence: TGTGCCAGCACCCCAATGGGCCCCTCTGGGGCCAACGTCCTGACTTTC.

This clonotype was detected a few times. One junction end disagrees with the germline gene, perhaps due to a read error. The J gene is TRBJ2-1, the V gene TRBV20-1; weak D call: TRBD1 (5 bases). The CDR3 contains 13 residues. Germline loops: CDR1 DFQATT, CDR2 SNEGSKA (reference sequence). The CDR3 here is CSGRQFSYNEQLF. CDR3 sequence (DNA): TGCAGTGGCCGACAGTTCTCCTACAATGAGCAGCTCTTC.

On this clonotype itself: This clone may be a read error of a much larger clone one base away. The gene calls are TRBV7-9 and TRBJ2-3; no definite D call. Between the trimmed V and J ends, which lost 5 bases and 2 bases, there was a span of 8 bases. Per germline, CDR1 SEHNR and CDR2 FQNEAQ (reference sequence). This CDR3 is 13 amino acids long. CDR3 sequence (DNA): TGTGCCAGCAGCGCTGATGTCACAGATACGCAGTATTTT. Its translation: CASSADVTDTQYF.

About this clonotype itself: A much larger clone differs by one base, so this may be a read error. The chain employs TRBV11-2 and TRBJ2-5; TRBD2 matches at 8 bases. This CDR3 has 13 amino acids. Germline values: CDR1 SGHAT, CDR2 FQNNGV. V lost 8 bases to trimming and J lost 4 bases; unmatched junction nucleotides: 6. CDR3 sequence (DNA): TGTGCCAGCGTAGGCGGGAGGCCAGAGACCCAGTACTTC. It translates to CASVGGRPETQYF.

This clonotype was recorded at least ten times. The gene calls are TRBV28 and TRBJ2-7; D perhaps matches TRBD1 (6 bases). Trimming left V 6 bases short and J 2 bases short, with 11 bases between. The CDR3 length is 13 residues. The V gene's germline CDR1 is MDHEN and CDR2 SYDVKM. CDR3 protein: CASRLTGTYEQYF. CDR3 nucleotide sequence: TGTGCCAGCAGGCTGACAGGAACCTACGAGCAGTACTTC.

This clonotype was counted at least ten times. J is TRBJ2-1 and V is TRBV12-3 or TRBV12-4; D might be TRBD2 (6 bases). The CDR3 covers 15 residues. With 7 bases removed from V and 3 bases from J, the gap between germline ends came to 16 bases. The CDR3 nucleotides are TGTGCCAGCACGGGCGGGACCAAGATCTACAATGAGCAGTTCTTC. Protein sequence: CASTGGTKIYNEQFF.

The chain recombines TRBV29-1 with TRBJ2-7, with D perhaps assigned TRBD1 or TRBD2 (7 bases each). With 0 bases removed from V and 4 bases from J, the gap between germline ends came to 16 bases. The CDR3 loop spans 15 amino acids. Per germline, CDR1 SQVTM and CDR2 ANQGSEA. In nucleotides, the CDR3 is TGCAGCGTTGAAGATGGGGGGGGCAGGGGGTACGAGCAGTACTTC. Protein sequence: CSVEDGGGRGYEQYF.

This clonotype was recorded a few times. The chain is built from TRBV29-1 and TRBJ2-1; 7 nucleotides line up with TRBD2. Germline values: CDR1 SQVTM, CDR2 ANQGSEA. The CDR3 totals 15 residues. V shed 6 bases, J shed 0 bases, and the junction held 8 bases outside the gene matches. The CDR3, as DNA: TGCAGCGTCCTTAGCGGGTCCTCCTCCTACAATGAGCAGTTCTTC. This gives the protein CSVLSGSSSYNEQFF.

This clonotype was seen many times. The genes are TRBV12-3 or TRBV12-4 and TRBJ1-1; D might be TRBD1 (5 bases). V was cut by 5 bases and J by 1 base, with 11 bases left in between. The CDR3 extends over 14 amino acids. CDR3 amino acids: CASSRGHPNTEAFF. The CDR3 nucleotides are TGTGCCAGCAGTAGAGGACATCCGAACACTGAAGCTTTCTTT.

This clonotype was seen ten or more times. The CDR3 sequence is CTSSSSGSTYNEQFF. The CDR3 nucleotides read TGTACCAGCAGCTCTAGCGGGAGTACCTACAATGAGCAGTTCTTC. The chain joins TRBV7-2 to TRBJ2-1; 10 nucleotides match TRBD2. The CDR3 is 15 amino acids. Germline CDR1 reads SGHTA; CDR2 reads FQGNSA. V dropped 4 bases and J dropped 2; count of bases not matched to a gene: 2.

In nucleotides, the CDR3 is TGCGCCAGTGGCCTGAGAGAGTGGGACTTCTCTGGGGCCAACGTCCTGACTTTC. Translating gives CASGLREWDFSGANVLTF. This chain uses TRBV4-1 with TRBJ2-6; possibly TRBD2 for D (6 bases). Germline V gene sequence: CDR1 MGHRA, CDR2 YSYEKL. Trimming cost V 9 bases and J 0 bases, with 21 bases left between them. CDR3 size: 18 residues.

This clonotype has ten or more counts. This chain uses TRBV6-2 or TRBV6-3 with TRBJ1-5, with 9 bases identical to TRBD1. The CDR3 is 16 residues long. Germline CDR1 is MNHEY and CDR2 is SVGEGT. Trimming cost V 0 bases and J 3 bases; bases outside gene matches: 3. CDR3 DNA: TGTGCCAGCAGTTACTCGGGGACAGGGTACAATCAGCCCCAGCATTTT. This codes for CASSYSGTGYNQPQHF.

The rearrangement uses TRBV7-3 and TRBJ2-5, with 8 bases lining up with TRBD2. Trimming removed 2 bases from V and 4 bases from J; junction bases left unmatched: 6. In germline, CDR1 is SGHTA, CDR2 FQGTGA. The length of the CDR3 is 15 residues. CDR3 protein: CASSLLPGGGETQYF. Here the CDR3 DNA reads TGTGCCAGCAGCTTACTGCCGGGAGGGGGAGAGACCCAGTACTTC.

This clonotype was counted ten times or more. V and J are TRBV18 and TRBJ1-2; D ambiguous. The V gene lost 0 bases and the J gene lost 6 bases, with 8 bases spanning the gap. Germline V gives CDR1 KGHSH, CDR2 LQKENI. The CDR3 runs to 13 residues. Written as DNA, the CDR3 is TGTGCCAGCTCACCACCTGTGAGGGATGGCTACACCTTC. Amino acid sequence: CASSPPVRDGYTF.